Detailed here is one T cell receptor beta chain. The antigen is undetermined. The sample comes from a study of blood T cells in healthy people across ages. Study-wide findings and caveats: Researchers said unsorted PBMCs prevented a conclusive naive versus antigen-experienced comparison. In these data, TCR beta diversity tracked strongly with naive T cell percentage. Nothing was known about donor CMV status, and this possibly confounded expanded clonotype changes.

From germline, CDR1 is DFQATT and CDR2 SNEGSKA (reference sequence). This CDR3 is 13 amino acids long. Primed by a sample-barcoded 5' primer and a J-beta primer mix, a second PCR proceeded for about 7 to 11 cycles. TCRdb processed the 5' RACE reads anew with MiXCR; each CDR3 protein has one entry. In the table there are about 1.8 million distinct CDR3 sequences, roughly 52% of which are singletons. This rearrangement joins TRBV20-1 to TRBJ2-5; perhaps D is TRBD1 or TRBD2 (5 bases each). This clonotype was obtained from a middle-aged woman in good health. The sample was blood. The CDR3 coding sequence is TGCAGCGCTCCGGGGACGGATGAAGAGACCCAGTACTTC. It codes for CSAPGTDEETQYF.